Below, one T cell receptor beta chain is given with its context. V shed 2 bases and J shed 8 bases, with 16 bases lying between them. The CDR3 loop spans 16 amino acids. Germline V lookup: CDR1 MNHEY, CDR2 SMNVEV (reference sequence). This sample was taken from a study of T cells in Graves' hyperthyroidism and ophthalmopathy. The TCR beta CDR3 regions underwent amplification using RNA transcripts as the source. With the HTBI primer set, the TCR CDR3 went through a first round of RT-PCR. TCRdb itself ran the multiplex PCR reads through MiXCR, one entry per CDR3 protein. The table lists over 700,000 distinct CDR3 sequences, 15% to 20% of them singletons, with 16% in the top ten.

The TCR originated in a woman aged 50 to 60 with Graves' hyperthyroidism that later progressed to Graves' ophthalmopathy. The chain links TRBV27 to TRBJ1-6; the D gene is possibly TRBD1 (5 bases). The specimen was blood. Here the CDR3 reads CASSLTGGTSYSPLHF. For the CDR3, the DNA is TGTGCCAGCAGTTTAACGGGGGGGACTAGCTATTCACCCCTCCACTTT.